This T cell receptor (beta chain) is from a study of shared T cell receptors in the human thymus. The protocol was immunoSEQ multiplex PCR, while the TCRdb copy is restricted to in-frame clones and leaves out a portion. The repertoire includes hundreds of thousands of clones, about 90% of them detected once, and just under 0.0095% sits in the top ten. This CDR3 is built from 17 residues. V was trimmed by 6 bases and J by 0 bases, leaving 18 bases between them. CDR1 and CDR2 (germline): MNHEY, SMNVEV (reference sequence). The same data also went into a second study, on human thymus T cells.

The V call is TRBV27, the J call TRBJ2-1, with a weak D call TRBD2 (6 bases). The sequenced material came from thymocytes. The sequence derives from a boy in the first two years of life with a congenital heart defect. This chain's CDR3 is CASSPLTGVSSYNEQFF. The DNA for the CDR3 is TGTGCCAGCAGCCCTTTGACGGGGGTTAGCTCCTACAATGAGCAGTTCTTC.